The rows below give T cell receptor beta chains drawn from one sample of a study of T cells after yellow fever vaccination. Each CDR3 protein gets one entry after TCRdb re-called the 5' RACE reads with MiXCR. The sample consists of 310,000 or so distinct CDR3 sequences, roughly 3.5% of them appearing once. The sample was PBMCs, taken on the day of the yellow fever booster vaccination. Receptor source: a man between 18 and 35 years old who received the YFV17D yellow fever vaccine. Each CDR3 is given with its conserved first and last residue. The order of the fields is CDR3 DNA, CDR3 protein, J gene, D gene, clone size, V gene. D genes are given only for firm matches. Clone sizes are given selectively: once, few, many, or a class where the clone is expanded.

CDR3nt: TGCGCCAGCAGCTTGGGCAGTAAAGAGACCCAGTACTTC; CDR3aa: CASSLGSKETQYF; j_gene: TRBJ2-5; d_gene: NA; abundance: many; v_gene: TRBV5-1
CDR3nt: TGTGCCAGCAGTACCTACCGACTAGCGGGGTATCCGGATACGCAGTATTTT; CDR3aa: CASSTYRLAGYPDTQYF; j_gene: TRBJ2-3; d_gene: TRBD2; abundance: many; v_gene: TRBV6-5
CDR3nt: TGCGCCAGCAGCCCTTCGACTAGCACAGATACGCAGTATTTT; CDR3aa: CASSPSTSTDTQYF; j_gene: TRBJ2-3; d_gene: NA; abundance: NA; v_gene: TRBV4-3
CDR3nt: TGCGCCAGCAGCTTGGTAGGGACGGGTGAAAAACTGTTTTTT; CDR3aa: CASSLVGTGEKLFF; j_gene: TRBJ1-4; d_gene: NA; abundance: NA; v_gene: TRBV5-1
CDR3nt: TGTGCCATACTAGCGGGGGACGCAGATACGCAGTATTTT; CDR3aa: CAILAGDADTQYF; j_gene: TRBJ2-3; d_gene: TRBD2; abundance: few; v_gene: TRBV10-3
CDR3nt: TGTGCCAGCAGTTTACGGACAGGGAGGACAGATACGCAGTATTTT; CDR3aa: CASSLRTGRTDTQYF; j_gene: TRBJ2-3; d_gene: TRBD1; abundance: NA; v_gene: TRBV12-3/TRBV12-4
CDR3nt: TGTGCCAGCAGTCCCCGCCGAGGGGCTGAACTCGGAACGAATCAGCCCCAGCATTTT; CDR3aa: CASSPRRGAELGTNQPQHF; j_gene: TRBJ1-5; d_gene: NA; abundance: NA; v_gene: TRBV12-3/TRBV12-4
CDR3nt: TGCGCCAGCAGCCTGATCGGACTAGCGGGGGGCACAGATACGCAGTATTTT; CDR3aa: CASSLIGLAGGTDTQYF; j_gene: TRBJ2-3; d_gene: TRBD2; abundance: many; v_gene: TRBV5-1
CDR3nt: TGTGCCAGCAGCCCCCTTTGGGATACGCAGTATTTT; CDR3aa: CASSPLWDTQYF; j_gene: TRBJ2-3; d_gene: NA; abundance: many; v_gene: TRBV7-2
CDR3nt: TGTGCCAGCAGCTCCGGGACCAAAGCTTTCTTT; CDR3aa: CASSSGTKAFF; j_gene: TRBJ1-1; d_gene: NA; abundance: many; v_gene: TRBV7-6
CDR3nt: TGTGCCAGCACCTCCTTGGAGGGGGGGCTCAGAGAGACCCAGTACTTC; CDR3aa: CASTSLEGGLRETQYF; j_gene: TRBJ2-5; d_gene: NA; abundance: NA; v_gene: TRBV5-6
CDR3nt: TGCGCCAGCAGCTTCCAGGGAGGGGCAGGTTATTTGGAGACCCAGTACTTC; CDR3aa: CASSFQGGAGYLETQYF; j_gene: TRBJ2-5; d_gene: TRBD2; abundance: many; v_gene: TRBV5-1
CDR3nt: TGCGCCAGCAGCTTTCAGACAGCCAATGAGCAGTTCTTC; CDR3aa: CASSFQTANEQFF; j_gene: TRBJ2-1; d_gene: NA; abundance: NA; v_gene: TRBV5-1
CDR3nt: TGTGCCAGCAGCTTAACGTCCGGAGCTAACTATGGCTACACCTTC; CDR3aa: CASSLTSGANYGYTF; j_gene: TRBJ1-2; d_gene: NA; abundance: many; v_gene: TRBV7-3
CDR3nt: TGCAGCGTTGGAGTGGGGAACTATGAAAAACTGTTTTTT; CDR3aa: CSVGVGNYEKLFF; j_gene: TRBJ1-4; d_gene: NA; abundance: many; v_gene: TRBV29-1
CDR3nt: TGTGCCAGCAACAGGAATGGTATGGAAAAACTGTTTTTT; CDR3aa: CASNRNGMEKLFF; j_gene: TRBJ1-4; d_gene: NA; abundance: few; v_gene: TRBV9
CDR3nt: TGTGCCAGCAGTTTTGCGGGCAGCAGTAATGAAAAACTGTTTTTT; CDR3aa: CASSFAGSSNEKLFF; j_gene: TRBJ1-4; d_gene: NA; abundance: NA; v_gene: TRBV27
CDR3nt: TGTGCCACCGTACCCGGCGGAGCGGTGGGCTACACCTTC; CDR3aa: CATVPGGAVGYTF; j_gene: TRBJ1-2; d_gene: NA; abundance: few; v_gene: TRBV13
CDR3nt: TGTGCCAGCAGCTTGGGAGGGTATCGTATCGGAGAGACCCAGTACTTC; CDR3aa: CASSLGGYRIGETQYF; j_gene: TRBJ2-5; d_gene: NA; abundance: NA; v_gene: TRBV5-4
CDR3nt: TGTGCCAGTACTCGACCGGACCTCCGGGCAATAGGGCAGTACTTC; CDR3aa: CASTRPDLRAIGQYF; j_gene: TRBJ2-7; d_gene: NA; abundance: NA; v_gene: TRBV12-3/TRBV12-4
CDR3nt: TGTGCCAGCAGCTGGACAGGGGGCGCGTCCGGGGAGCTGTTTTTT; CDR3aa: CASSWTGGASGELFF; j_gene: TRBJ2-2; d_gene: TRBD1; abundance: many; v_gene: TRBV28
CDR3nt: TGTGCCAGCAGCTTACTCCGGGGGTACACAGATACGCAGTATTTT; CDR3aa: CASSLLRGYTDTQYF; j_gene: TRBJ2-3; d_gene: NA; abundance: many; v_gene: TRBV7-2
CDR3nt: TGTGCCACCAGTGATAGGACTAGCGGGGGGCATGAGCAGTTCTTC; CDR3aa: CATSDRTSGGHEQFF; j_gene: TRBJ2-1; d_gene: TRBD2; abundance: few; v_gene: TRBV24-1
CDR3nt: TGCAGCGTCCCACTGGGGGACACCGGGGAGCTGTTTTTT; CDR3aa: CSVPLGDTGELFF; j_gene: TRBJ2-2; d_gene: NA; abundance: many; v_gene: TRBV29-1
CDR3nt: TGTGCCAGCAGCCCCCAGGAGGGTCTCAGCTATGGCTACACCTTC; CDR3aa: CASSPQEGLSYGYTF; j_gene: TRBJ1-2; d_gene: NA; abundance: NA; v_gene: TRBV7-2
CDR3nt: TGCGCCAGCACCGAAGGACGCCCGTCGGCAGAGACCCAGTACTTC; CDR3aa: CASTEGRPSAETQYF; j_gene: TRBJ2-5; d_gene: NA; abundance: many; v_gene: TRBV5-1
CDR3nt: TGCAGTGCTTCCCCTTCAGAGTCAGATACGCAGTATTTT; CDR3aa: CSASPSESDTQYF; j_gene: TRBJ2-3; d_gene: NA; abundance: many; v_gene: TRBV20-1
CDR3nt: TGCGCCAGCAGCTTGGTTATGGGGCGCCACGAGCAGTACTTC; CDR3aa: CASSLVMGRHEQYF; j_gene: TRBJ2-7; d_gene: NA; abundance: many; v_gene: TRBV5-1
CDR3nt: TGTGCCAGCAGCCTCGACAGGGCCTCAGAGACCCAGTACTTC; CDR3aa: CASSLDRASETQYF; j_gene: TRBJ2-5; d_gene: TRBD1; abundance: NA; v_gene: TRBV7-2
CDR3nt: TGTGCCTTCTCAGCGGGAATCCATCAGCCCCAGCATTTT; CDR3aa: CAFSAGIHQPQHF; j_gene: TRBJ1-5; d_gene: NA; abundance: few; v_gene: TRBV30
CDR3nt: TGCGCCAGCAGCCACGGGGGGCTTAACACCGGGGAGCTGTTTTTT; CDR3aa: CASSHGGLNTGELFF; j_gene: TRBJ2-2; d_gene: NA; abundance: few; v_gene: TRBV4-3
CDR3nt: TGTGCCAGCTCTCAGGCTGGGGGACTTGCCGGGGAGCTGTTTTTT; CDR3aa: CASSQAGGLAGELFF; j_gene: TRBJ2-2; d_gene: NA; abundance: many; v_gene: TRBV6-5
CDR3nt: TGTGCCAGCAGCGGTGCGGGGGGGGCCTCCTACGAGCAGTACTTC; CDR3aa: CASSGAGGASYEQYF; j_gene: TRBJ2-7; d_gene: TRBD2; abundance: many; v_gene: TRBV7-2
CDR3nt: TGTGCCAGCAGTTCCAGGACAGGATTAACCGGGGAGCTGTTTTTT; CDR3aa: CASSSRTGLTGELFF; j_gene: TRBJ2-2; d_gene: TRBD1; abundance: NA; v_gene: TRBV27
CDR3nt: TGTGCCACCAGCAGAGATCCCGGCGGGGAAGAGACCCAGTACTTC; CDR3aa: CATSRDPGGEETQYF; j_gene: TRBJ2-5; d_gene: NA; abundance: few; v_gene: TRBV15
CDR3nt: TGCGCCAGCAGCTTGGAGGCAGGGAGCACTGAAGCTTTCTTT; CDR3aa: CASSLEAGSTEAFF; j_gene: TRBJ1-1; d_gene: NA; abundance: many; v_gene: TRBV5-1
CDR3nt: TGCGCCAGCAGCCAAAGGACAGGCCCCCGGGGCACTGAAGCTTTCTTT; CDR3aa: CASSQRTGPRGTEAFF; j_gene: TRBJ1-1; d_gene: TRBD1; abundance: NA; v_gene: TRBV4-3